These T cell receptor beta chains were read from a single sample in a study of CD8 T cells in Susac syndrome. TCRdb re-called the immunoSEQ multiplex PCR reads with MiXCR, one entry per CDR3 protein. In the table there are around 200,000 distinct CDR3 sequences, roughly 94% of which are singletons. The material sequenced was CD4+ T cells from PBMCs. All receptors derive from a human donor in good health. The CDR3 runs from the conserved cysteine through the conserved F or W. D genes are given only for firm matches. Clone size is not always given. Where it is, it says once, few, many or a class for expanded clones.

TRBJ2-3	-	TRBV7-8	-	TGTGCCAGCAGCTTCATCCAACGCACAGATACGCAGTATTTT	CASSFIQRTDTQYF
TRBJ1-5	-	TRBV6-5	TRBD1	TGTGCCAGCAGTTACCACCCTAGGACAGGGACGGATCAGCCCCAGCATTTT	CASSYHPRTGTDQPQHF
TRBJ2-1	-	TRBV5-1	-	TGCGCCAGCAGCTTGGATCATCCTCGGGAGGAGCAGTTCTTC	CASSLDHPREEQFF
TRBJ2-1	-	TRBV6-5	TRBD2	TGTGCCAGCAGTTATTGGGAGGGGGAGCAGTTCTTC	CASSYWEGEQFF
TRBJ2-3	-	TRBV5-1	-	TGCGCCAGCAGCATGGAGGGAGATACGCAGTATTTT	CASSMEGDTQYF
TRBJ1-1	-	TRBV9	TRBD1	TGTGCCAGCAGCAGGTCCGGGGACAGGGTAAACACTGAAGCTTTCTTT	CASSRSGDRVNTEAFF
TRBJ2-3	-	TRBV7-2	TRBD1	TGTGCCAGCAGCTTGAGGGGGCTGAGCACAGATACGCAGTATTTT	CASSLRGLSTDTQYF
TRBJ2-1	-	TRBV9	-	TGTGCCAGCACGCGACCCTCCTACAATGAGCAGTTCTTC	CASTRPSYNEQFF
TRBJ2-5	-	TRBV7-2	-	TGTGCCAGCAGCTTCTCGCCAGCGGAGACCCAGTACTTC	CASSFSPAETQYF
TRBJ1-2	-	TRBV18	-	TGTGCCAGCTCACCTACACAGGGTCGCGATGGCTACACCTTC	CASSPTQGRDGYTF
TRBJ2-7	-	TRBV7-9	TRBD1	TGTGCCAGCAGCCTCGACAGGGATCGGGAGCAGTACTTC	CASSLDRDREQYF
TRBJ1-2	once	TRBV5-1	-	TGCGCCAGCAGCGGCCAGGGTGGATCGGGCTATGGCTACACCTTC	CASSGQGGSGYGYTF
TRBJ2-5	-	TRBV14	TRBD2	TGTGCCAGCAGCCAATTAGCGGGAGTGGAAGAGACCCAGTACTTC	CASSQLAGVEETQYF